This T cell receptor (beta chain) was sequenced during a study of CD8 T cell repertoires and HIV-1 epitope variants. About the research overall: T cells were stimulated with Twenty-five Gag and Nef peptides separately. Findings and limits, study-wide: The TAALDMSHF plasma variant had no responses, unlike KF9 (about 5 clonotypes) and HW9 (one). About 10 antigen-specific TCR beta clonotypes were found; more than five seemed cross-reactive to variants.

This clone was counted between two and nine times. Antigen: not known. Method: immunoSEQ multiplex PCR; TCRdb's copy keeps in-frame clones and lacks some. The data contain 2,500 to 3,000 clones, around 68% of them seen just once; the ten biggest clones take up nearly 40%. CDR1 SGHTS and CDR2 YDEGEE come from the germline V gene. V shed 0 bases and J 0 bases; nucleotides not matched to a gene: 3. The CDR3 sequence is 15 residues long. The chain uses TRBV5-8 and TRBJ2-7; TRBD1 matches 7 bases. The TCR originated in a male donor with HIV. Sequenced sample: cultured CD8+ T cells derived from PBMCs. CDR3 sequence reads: CASSLGDSDSYEQYF. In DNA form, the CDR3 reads TGTGCCAGCAGCTTGGGGGACAGTGACTCCTACGAGCAGTACTTC. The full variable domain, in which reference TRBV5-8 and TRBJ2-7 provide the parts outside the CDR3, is EAGVTQSPTHLIKTRGQQATLRCSPISGHTSVYWYQQALGLGLQFLLWYDEGEERNRGNFPPRFSGRQFPNYSSELNVNALELEDSALYLCASSLGDSDSYEQYFGPGTRLTVT.